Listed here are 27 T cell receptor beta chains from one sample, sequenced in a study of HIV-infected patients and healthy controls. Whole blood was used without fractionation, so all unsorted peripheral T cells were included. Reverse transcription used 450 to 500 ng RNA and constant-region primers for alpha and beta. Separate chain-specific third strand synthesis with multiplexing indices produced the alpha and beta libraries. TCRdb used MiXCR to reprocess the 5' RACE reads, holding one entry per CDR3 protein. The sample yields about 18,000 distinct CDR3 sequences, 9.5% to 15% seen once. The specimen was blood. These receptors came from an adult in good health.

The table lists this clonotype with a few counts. The CDR3 region is CASSLSYQPQHF. The CDR3, as DNA: TGTGCCAGCAGCCTATCGTATCAGCCCCAGCATTTT. The chain combines TRBV12-3 or TRBV12-4 with TRBJ1-5; no definite D call. The CDR3 has 12 residues. Between the trimmed V and J ends, which lost 6 bases and 5 bases, there was a span of 8 bases.

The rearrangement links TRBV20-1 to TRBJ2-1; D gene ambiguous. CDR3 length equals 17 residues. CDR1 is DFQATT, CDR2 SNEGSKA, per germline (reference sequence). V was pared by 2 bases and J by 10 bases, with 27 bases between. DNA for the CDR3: TGCAGTGCTAGAAGCCCCCCTCTTTCTTCGGGTATCGGAGAGCAGTTCTTC. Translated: CSARSPPLSSGIGEQFF.

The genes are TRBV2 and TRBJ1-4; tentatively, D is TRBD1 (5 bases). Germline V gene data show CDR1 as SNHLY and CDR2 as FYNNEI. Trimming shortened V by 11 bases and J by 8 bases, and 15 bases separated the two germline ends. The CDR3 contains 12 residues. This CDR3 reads CASGGNQEKLFF. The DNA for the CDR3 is TGTGCCTCCGGGGGGAATCAAGAAAAACTGTTTTTT.

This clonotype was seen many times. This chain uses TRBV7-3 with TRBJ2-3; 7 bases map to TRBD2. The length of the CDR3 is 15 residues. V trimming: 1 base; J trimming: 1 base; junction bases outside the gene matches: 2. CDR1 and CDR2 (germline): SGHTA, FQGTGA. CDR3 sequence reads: CASSLKRGGTDTQYF. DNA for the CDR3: TGTGCCAGCAGCTTAAAGCGGGGCGGCACAGATACGCAGTATTTT.

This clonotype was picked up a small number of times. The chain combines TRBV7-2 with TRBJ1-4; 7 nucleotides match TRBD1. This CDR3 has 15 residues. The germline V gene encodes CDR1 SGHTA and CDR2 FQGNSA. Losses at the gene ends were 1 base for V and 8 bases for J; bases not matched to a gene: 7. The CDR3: CASSLVSGGREKLFF. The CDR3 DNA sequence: TGTGCCAGCAGCTTAGTTTCAGGGGGTCGGGAAAAACTGTTTTTT.

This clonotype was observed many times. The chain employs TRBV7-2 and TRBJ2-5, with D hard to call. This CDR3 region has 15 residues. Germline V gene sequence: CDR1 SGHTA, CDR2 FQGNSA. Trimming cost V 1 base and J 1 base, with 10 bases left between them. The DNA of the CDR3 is TGTGCCAGCAGCTTAGATTTCCTATCCCAAGAGACCCAGTACTTC. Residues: CASSLDFLSQETQYF.

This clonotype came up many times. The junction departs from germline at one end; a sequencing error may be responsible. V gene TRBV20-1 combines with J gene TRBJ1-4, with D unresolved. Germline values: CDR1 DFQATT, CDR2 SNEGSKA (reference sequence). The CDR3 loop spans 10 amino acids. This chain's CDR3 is CSTINRLPVF. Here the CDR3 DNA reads TGCAGTACCATCAACCGGTTACCCGTTTTT.

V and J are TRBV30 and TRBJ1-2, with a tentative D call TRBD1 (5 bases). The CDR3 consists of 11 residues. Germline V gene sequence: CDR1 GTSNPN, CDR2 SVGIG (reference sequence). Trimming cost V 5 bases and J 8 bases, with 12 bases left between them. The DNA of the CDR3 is TGTGCCTGGGGGGACCTTGGAGGCTACACCTTC. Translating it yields CAWGDLGGYTF. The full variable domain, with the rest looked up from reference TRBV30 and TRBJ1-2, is SQTIHQWPATLVQPVGSPLSLECTVEGTSNPNLYWYRQAAGRGLQLLFYSVGIGQISSEVPQNLSASRPQDRQFILSSKKLLLSDSGFYLCAWGDLGGYTFGSGTRLTVV.

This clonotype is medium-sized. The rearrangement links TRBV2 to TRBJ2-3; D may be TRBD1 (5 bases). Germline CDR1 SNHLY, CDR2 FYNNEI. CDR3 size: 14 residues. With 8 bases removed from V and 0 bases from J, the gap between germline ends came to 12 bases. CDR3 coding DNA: TGTGCCAGCGACAGTTTTTCAAGCACAGATACGCAGTATTTT. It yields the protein CASDSFSSTDTQYF.

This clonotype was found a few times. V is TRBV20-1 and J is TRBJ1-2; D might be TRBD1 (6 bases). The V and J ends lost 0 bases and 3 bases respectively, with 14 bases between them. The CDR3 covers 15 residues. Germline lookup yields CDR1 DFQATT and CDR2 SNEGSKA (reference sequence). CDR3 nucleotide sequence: TGCAGTGCTAGAGATTACGTTAACAGGGACTATGGCTACACCTTC. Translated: CSARDYVNRDYGYTF.

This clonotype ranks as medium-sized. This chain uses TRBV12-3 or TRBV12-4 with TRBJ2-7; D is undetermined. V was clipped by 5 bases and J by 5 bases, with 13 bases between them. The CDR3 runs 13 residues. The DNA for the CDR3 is TGTGCCAGCAGTCCCCAAATACTCCACGAGCAGTACTTC. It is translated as CASSPQILHEQYF.

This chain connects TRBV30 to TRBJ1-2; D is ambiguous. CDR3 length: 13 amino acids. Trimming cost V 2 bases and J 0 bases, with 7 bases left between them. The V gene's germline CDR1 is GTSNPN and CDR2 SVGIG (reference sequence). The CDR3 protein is CAWSPPANYGYTF. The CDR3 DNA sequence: TGTGCCTGGAGTCCACCTGCTAACTATGGCTACACCTTC.

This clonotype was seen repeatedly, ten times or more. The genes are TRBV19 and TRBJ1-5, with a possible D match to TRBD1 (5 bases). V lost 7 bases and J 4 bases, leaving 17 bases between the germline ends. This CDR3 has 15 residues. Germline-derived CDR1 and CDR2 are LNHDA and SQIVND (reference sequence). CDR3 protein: CASTPLGVGNQPQHF. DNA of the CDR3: TGTGCCAGTACCCCCTTGGGGGTGGGGAATCAGCCCCAGCATTTT.

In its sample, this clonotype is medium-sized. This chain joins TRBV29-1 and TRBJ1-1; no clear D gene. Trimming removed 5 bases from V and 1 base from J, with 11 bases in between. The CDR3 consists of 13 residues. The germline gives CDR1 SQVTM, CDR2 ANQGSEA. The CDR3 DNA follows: TGCAGCGTTTTTAGGACCGGGAACACTGAAGCTTTCTTT. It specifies CSVFRTGNTEAFF.

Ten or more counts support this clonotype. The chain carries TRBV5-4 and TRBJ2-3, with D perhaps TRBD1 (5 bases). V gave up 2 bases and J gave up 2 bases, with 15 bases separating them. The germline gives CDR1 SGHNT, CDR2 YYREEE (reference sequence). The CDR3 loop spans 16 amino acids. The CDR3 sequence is CASSLGAERFTDTQYF. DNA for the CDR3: TGTGCCAGCAGCTTAGGGGCAGAACGATTCACAGATACGCAGTATTTT.

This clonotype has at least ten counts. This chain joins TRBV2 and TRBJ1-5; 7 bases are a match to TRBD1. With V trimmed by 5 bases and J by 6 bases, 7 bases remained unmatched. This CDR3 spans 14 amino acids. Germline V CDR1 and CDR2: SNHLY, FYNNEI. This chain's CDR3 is CASSYQGDGQPQHF. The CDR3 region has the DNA TGTGCCAGCAGTTACCAGGGGGATGGTCAGCCCCAGCATTTT.

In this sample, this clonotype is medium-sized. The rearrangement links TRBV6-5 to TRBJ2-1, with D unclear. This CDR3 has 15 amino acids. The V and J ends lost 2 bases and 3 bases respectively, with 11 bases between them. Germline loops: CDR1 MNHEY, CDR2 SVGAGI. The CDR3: CASSYNRNYYNEQFF. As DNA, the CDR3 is TGTGCCAGCAGTTACAACAGAAACTACTACAATGAGCAGTTCTTC.

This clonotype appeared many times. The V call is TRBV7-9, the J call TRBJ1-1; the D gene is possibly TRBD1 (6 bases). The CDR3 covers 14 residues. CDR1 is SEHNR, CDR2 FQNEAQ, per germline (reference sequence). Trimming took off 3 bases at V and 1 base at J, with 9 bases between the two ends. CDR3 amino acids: CASSFTGSNTEAFF. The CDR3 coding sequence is TGTGCCAGCAGCTTCACAGGGTCGAACACTGAAGCTTTCTTT.

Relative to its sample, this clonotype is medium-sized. CDR3 sequence reads: CSVGNNEQFF. CDR3 nucleotides: TGCAGCGTTGGGAACAATGAGCAGTTCTTC. The V call is TRBV29-1, the J call TRBJ2-1; no reliable D call. V was cut by 4 bases and J by 5 bases, with 3 bases left in between. Germline V gives CDR1 SQVTM, CDR2 ANQGSEA. The CDR3 extends over 10 amino acids.

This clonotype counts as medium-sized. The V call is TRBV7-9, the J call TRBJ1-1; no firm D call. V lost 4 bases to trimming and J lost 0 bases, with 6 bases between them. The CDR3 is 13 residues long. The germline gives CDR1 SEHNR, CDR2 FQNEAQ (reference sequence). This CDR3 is CASSSRMNTEAFF. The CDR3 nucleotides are TGTGCCAGCAGCTCCCGGATGAACACTGAAGCTTTCTTT.

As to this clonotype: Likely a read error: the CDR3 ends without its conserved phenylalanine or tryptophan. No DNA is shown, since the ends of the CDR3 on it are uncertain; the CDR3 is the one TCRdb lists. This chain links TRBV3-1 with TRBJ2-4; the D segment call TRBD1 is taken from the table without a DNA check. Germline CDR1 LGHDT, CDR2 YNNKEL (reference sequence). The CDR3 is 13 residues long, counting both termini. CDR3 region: CASSQASPHMQDG.

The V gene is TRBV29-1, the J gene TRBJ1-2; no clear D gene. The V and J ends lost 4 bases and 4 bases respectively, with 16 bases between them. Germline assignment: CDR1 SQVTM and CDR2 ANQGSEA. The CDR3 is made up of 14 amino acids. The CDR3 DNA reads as TGCAGCGTTGGAATACCTGGACGGAGCTATGGCTACACCTTC. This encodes CSVGIPGRSYGYTF.

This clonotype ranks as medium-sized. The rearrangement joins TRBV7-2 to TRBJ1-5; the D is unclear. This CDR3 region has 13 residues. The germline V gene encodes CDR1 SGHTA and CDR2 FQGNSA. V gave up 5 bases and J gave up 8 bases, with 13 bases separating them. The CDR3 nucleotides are TGTGCCAGCAGCGGAAGCCCTGGGGAGCCCCAGCATTTT. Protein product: CASSGSPGEPQHF.

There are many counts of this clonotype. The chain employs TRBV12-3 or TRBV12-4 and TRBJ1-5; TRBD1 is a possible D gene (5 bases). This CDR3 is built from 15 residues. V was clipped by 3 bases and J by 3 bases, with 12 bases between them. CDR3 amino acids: CASSLRRGDNQPQHF. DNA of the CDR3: TGTGCCAGCAGTTTGCGAAGAGGGGACAATCAGCCCCAGCATTTT.

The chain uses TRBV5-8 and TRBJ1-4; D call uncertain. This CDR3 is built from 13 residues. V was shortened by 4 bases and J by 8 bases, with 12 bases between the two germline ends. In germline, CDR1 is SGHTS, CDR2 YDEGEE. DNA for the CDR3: TGTGCCAGCAGCCCCGGTTACGGGGAAAAACTGTTTTTT. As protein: CASSPGYGEKLFF.

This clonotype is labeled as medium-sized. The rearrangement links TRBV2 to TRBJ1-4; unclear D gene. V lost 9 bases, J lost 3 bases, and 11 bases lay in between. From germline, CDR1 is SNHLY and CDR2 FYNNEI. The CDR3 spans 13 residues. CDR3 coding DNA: TGTGCCAGTGCAATGGACTCTAATGAAAAACTGTTTTTT. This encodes CASAMDSNEKLFF.

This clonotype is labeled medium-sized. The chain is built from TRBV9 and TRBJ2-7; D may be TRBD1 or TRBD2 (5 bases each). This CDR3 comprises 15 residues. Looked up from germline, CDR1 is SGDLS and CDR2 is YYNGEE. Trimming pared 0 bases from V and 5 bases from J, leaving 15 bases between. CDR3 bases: TGTGCCAGCAGCGTAGAGCCGGGGCCAAACCACGAGCAGTACTTC. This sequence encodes CASSVEPGPNHEQYF.